Included here is one TCR beta chain sequence, with context. This sample was included in a study of T-cell reconstitution after alpha-beta-depleted transplantation in children. Unique molecular identifiers were incorporated when the TCRbeta library was constructed. A single record per CDR3 protein comes from TCRdb applying MiXCR to the PCR reads. The sample yields 640,000 or so distinct CDR3 sequences, approximately 15% seen once. Trimming removed 0 bases from V and 4 bases from J, with 13 bases in between. Germline CDR1 reads MNHEY; CDR2 reads SVGAGI. This CDR3 is built from 15 residues. The receptor was derived from a human donor who donated a stem cell graft to a child with acute myeloid leukemia. This specimen was PBMCs from the stem cell graft donor, taken from the stem cell graft. V and J are TRBV6-5 and TRBJ2-7, with a weak D call TRBD1 (6 bases). The CDR3 sequence is CASSYSLGQGYEQYV. CDR3 nucleotide sequence: TGTGCCAGCAGTTACTCACTTGGGCAGGGGTACGAGCAGTACGTC.